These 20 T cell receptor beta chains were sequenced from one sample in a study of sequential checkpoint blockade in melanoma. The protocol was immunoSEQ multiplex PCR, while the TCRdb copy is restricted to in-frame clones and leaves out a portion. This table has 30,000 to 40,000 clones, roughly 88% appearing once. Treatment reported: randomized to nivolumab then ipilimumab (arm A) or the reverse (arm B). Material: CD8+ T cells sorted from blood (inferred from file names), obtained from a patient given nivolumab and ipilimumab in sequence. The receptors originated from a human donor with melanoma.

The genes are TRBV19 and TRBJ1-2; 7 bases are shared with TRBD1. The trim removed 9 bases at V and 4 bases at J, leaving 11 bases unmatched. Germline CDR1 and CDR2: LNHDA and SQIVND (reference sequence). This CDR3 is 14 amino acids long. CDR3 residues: CASAAGTGAYGYTF. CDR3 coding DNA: TGTGCCAGCGCGGCTGGTACAGGGGCCTATGGCTACACCTTC. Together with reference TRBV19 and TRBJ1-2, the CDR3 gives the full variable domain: DGGITQSPKYLFRKEGQNVTLSCEQNLNHDAMYWYRQDPGQGLRLIYYSQIVNDFQKGDIAEGYSVSREKKESFPLTVTSAQKNPTAFYLCASAAGTGAYGYTFGSGTRLTVV.

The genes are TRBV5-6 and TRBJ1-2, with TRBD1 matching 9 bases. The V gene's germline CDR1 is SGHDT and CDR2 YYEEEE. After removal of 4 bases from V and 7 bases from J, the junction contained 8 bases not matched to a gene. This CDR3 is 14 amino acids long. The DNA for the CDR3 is TGTGCCAGCAGCGACCCCGGGACAGGGTTTGGCTACACCTTC. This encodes CASSDPGTGFGYTF.

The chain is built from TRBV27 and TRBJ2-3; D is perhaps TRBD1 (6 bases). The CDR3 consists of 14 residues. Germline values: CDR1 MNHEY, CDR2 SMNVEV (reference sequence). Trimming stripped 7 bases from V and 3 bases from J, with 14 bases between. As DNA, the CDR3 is TGTGCCAGCACCAGGGGCGGCCTAACAGATACGCAGTATTTT. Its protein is CASTRGGLTDTQYF.

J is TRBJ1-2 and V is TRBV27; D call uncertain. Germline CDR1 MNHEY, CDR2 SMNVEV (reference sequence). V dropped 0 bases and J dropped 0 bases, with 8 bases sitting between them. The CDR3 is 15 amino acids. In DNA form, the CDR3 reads TGTGCCAGCAGTTTATCGGCAGGATCTAACTATGGCTACACCTTC. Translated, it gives CASSLSAGSNYGYTF.

The CDR3: CASSAGTGGLETQYF. CDR3 nucleotide sequence: TGTGCCAGCAGCGCCGGGACAGGGGGATTAGAGACCCAGTACTTC. The chain has TRBV9 and TRBJ2-5; TRBD1 matches at 11 bases. The CDR3 extends over 15 amino acids. The germline gives CDR1 SGDLS, CDR2 YYNGEE. The V gene end was trimmed by 3 bases and the J gene end by 4 bases; junction bases not matched to a gene: 5. The complete variable domain, with remaining parts taken from reference TRBV9 and TRBJ2-5, reads DSGVTQTPKHLITATGQRVTLRCSPRSGDLSVYWYQQSLDQGLQFLIQYYNGEERAKGNILERFSAQQFPDLHSELNLSSLELGDSALYFCASSAGTGGLETQYFGPGTRLLVL.

The CDR3 loop is CASSLELGARTEAFF. The CDR3 DNA reads TGCGCCAGCAGCTTGGAATTGGGGGCGCGCACTGAAGCTTTCTTT. The chain employs TRBV5-1 and TRBJ1-1; D is perhaps TRBD1 (6 bases). The V gene lost 0 bases and the J gene lost 4 bases, with 13 bases spanning the gap. The CDR3 consists of 15 residues. CDR1 is SGHRS and CDR2 is YFSETQ in the germline V gene.

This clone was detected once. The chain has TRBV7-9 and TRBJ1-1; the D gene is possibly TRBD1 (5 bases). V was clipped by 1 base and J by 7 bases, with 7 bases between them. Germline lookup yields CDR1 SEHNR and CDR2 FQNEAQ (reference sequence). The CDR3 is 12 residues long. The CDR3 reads CASSLGGDEAFF. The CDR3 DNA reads TGTGCCAGCAGCTTAGGGGGGGATGAAGCTTTCTTT.

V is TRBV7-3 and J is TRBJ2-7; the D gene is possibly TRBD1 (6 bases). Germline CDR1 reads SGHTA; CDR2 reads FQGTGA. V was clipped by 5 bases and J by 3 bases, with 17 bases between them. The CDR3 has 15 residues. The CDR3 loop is CASSRHRAADYEQYV. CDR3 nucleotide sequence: TGTGCCAGCAGCCGGCACAGGGCAGCCGACTACGAGCAGTACGTC.

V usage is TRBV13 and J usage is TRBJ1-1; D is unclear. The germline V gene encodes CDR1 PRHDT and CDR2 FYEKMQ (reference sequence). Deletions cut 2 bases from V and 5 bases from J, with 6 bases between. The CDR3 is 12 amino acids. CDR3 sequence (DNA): TGTGCCAGCAGCTTATTGAGGACTGAAGCTTTCTTT. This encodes CASSLLRTEAFF.

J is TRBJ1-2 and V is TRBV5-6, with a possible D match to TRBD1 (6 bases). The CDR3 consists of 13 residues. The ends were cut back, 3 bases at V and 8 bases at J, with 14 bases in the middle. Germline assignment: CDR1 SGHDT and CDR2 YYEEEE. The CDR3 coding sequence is TGTGCCAGCAGCTACCGGGACACATTCGGCTACACCTTC. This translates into CASSYRDTFGYTF.

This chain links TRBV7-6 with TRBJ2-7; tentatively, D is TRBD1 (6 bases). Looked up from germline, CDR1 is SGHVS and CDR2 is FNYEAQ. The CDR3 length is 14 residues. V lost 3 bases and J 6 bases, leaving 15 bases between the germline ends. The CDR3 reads CASSLQQGGTEQYF. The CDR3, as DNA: TGTGCCAGCAGCTTGCAACAGGGCGGAACCGAGCAGTACTTC.

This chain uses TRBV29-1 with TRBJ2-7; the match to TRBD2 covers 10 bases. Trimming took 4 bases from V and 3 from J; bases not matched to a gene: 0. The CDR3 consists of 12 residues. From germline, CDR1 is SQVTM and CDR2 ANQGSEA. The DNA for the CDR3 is TGCAGCGTTGGACTAGCGGGCTACGAGCAGTACTTC. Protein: CSVGLAGYEQYF.

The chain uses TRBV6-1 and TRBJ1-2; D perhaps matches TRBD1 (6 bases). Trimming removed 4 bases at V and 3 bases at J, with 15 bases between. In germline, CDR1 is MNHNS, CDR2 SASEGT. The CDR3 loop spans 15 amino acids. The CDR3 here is CASSGWTDLYYGYTF. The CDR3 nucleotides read TGTGCCAGCAGTGGGTGGACAGACCTTTACTATGGCTACACCTTC.

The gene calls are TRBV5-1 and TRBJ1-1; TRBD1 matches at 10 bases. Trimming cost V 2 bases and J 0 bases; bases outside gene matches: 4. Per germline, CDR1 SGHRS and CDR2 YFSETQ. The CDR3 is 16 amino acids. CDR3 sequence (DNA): TGCGCCAGCAGCTTAGGACAGGGGGGGGTGAACACTGAAGCTTTCTTT. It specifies CASSLGQGGVNTEAFF.

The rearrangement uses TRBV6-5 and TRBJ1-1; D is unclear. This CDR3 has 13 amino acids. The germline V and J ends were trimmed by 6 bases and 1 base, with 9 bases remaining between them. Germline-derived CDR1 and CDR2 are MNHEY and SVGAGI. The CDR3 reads CASSPGGNTEAFF. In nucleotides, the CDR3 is TGTGCCAGCAGCCCGGGAGGGAACACTGAAGCTTTCTTT.

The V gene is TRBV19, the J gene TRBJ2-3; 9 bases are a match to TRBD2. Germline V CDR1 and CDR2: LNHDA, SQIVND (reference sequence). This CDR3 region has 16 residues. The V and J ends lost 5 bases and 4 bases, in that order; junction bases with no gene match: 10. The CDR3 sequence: CASSLLAGGRADTQYF. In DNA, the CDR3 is TGTGCCAGTAGTCTTCTGGCGGGAGGGCGGGCAGATACGCAGTATTTT.

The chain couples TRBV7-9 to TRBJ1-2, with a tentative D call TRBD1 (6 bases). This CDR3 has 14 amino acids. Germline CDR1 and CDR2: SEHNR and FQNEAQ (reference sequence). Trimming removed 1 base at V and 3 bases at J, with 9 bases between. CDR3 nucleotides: TGTGCCAGCAGCTTAGTAGGACAGCACTATGGCTACACCTTC. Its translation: CASSLVGQHYGYTF.

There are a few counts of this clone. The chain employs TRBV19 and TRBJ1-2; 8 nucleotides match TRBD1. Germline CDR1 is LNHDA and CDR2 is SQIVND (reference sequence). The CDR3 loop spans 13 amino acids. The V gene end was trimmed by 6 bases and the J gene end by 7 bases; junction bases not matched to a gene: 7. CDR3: CASSLGQALGYTF. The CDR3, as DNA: TGTGCCAGTAGCCTGGGACAGGCACTTGGCTACACCTTC.

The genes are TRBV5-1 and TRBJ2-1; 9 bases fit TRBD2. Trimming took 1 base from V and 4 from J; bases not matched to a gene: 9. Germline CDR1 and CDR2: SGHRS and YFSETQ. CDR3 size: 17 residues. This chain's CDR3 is CASSLSSLAGPYNEQFF. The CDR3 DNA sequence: TGCGCCAGCAGCTTGAGCTCCCTAGCGGGACCATACAATGAGCAGTTCTTC.

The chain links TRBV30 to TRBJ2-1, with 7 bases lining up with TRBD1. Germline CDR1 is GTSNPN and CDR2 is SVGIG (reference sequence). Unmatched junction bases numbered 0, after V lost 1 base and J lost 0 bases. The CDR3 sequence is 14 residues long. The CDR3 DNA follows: TGTGCCTGGAGTGACAGGGGCTCCTACAATGAGCAGTTCTTC. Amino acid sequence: CAWSDRGSYNEQFF.